The 27 T cell receptor beta chains below were found in one sample sequenced in a study of cytotoxic CD8 clonotypes in ibrutinib-treated CLL. Here immunoSEQ multiplex PCR was the method, and the copy in TCRdb shows in-frame clones only, minus some. Altogether approximately 24,000 clones are present, 60% to 80% being singletons, with the ten largest covering about 53%. Specimen: PBMCs, collected at disease progression, from a patient treated with ibrutinib. The receptors were sampled from a human donor with chronic lymphocytic leukemia.

The chain has TRBV7-8 and TRBJ1-1; 9 bases are a match to TRBD1. The CDR3 sequence is 15 residues long. The germline gives CDR1 SGHVS, CDR2 FQNEAQ. With V trimmed by 4 bases and J by 0 bases, 3 bases remained unmatched. CDR3 in DNA: TGTGCCAGCAGCTATGGACAGGGGTTGAACACTGAAGCTTTCTTT. The encoded protein is CASSYGQGLNTEAFF.

The chain employs TRBV6-5 and TRBJ1-2; perhaps TRBD1 as D (5 bases). Germline CDR1 MNHEY, CDR2 SVGAGI. The V end was cut by 4 bases, the J end by 6 bases, with 15 bases between. The length of the CDR3 is 14 residues. CDR3 in DNA: TGTGCCAGCAGTTCTCAGGGAGGGGCGGATGGCTACACCTTC. As protein: CASSSQGGADGYTF.

The rearrangement links TRBV4-1 to TRBJ1-2; the D gene is possibly TRBD1 (6 bases). The V gene's germline CDR1 is MGHRA and CDR2 YSYEKL. The germline V and J ends were trimmed by 1 base and 6 bases, with 21 bases remaining between them. CDR3 size: 17 residues. CDR3 in amino acids: CASSQGTITGGADGYTF. CDR3 in DNA: TGCGCCAGCAGCCAAGGAACTATTACGGGGGGCGCGGATGGCTACACCTTC.

The gene calls are TRBV7-2 and TRBJ1-2; D call uncertain. CDR1 is SGHTA and CDR2 is FQGNSA in the germline V gene. The CDR3 totals 13 residues. Trimming cost V 5 bases and J 8 bases, with 15 bases left between them. The CDR3 loop reads CASSPGQGPGYTF. DNA of the CDR3: TGTGCCAGCAGCCCCGGGCAAGGGCCGGGCTACACCTTC.

The V gene is TRBV9, the J gene TRBJ2-1; D is unresolved. The CDR3 covers 14 residues. Germline V gives CDR1 SGDLS, CDR2 YYNGEE. The germline V and J ends were trimmed by 7 bases and 6 bases, with 17 bases remaining between them. The CDR3 loop reads CASSIWASLNEQFF. In DNA, the CDR3 is TGTGCCAGCTCTATCTGGGCTAGTCTCAATGAGCAGTTCTTC.

The chain recombines TRBV6-5 with TRBJ1-5; D call uncertain. The CDR3 contains 13 residues. Trimming pared 0 bases from V and 5 bases from J, leaving 5 bases between. Germline CDR1 reads MNHEY; CDR2 reads SVGAGI. CDR3 in amino acids: CASSYSRYQPQHF. CDR3 bases: TGTGCCAGCAGTTACTCAAGGTATCAGCCCCAGCATTTT.

This chain links TRBV7-6 with TRBJ1-4, with 9 bases matching TRBD1. Looked up from germline, CDR1 is SGHVS and CDR2 is FNYEAQ. J was trimmed by 8 bases and V by 0 bases; bases with no gene match: 7. The CDR3 runs 16 residues. This chain's CDR3 is CASSLASQGAGEKLFF. In DNA form, the CDR3 reads TGTGCCAGCAGCTTAGCCTCACAGGGGGCAGGGGAAAAACTGTTTTTT.

This chain uses TRBV5-1 with TRBJ2-7, with D possibly matching TRBD1 (5 bases). Trimming took 7 bases from V and 1 from J, leaving 15 bases between them. Germline CDR1 SGHRS, CDR2 YFSETQ. There are 14 residues in the CDR3. This chain's CDR3 is CASRLGAGSYEQYF. The CDR3 DNA reads TGCGCCAGCCGATTAGGGGCAGGTTCCTACGAGCAGTACTTC.

J is TRBJ2-3 and V is TRBV4-2; TRBD2 aligns across 11 bases. CDR1 and CDR2 (germline): LGHNA, YNFKEQ. The V gene end was trimmed by 0 bases and the J gene end by 6 bases; junction bases not matched to a gene: 2. CDR3 length: 15 amino acids. The CDR3 nucleotides are TGTGCCAGCAGCCAAGAAGGGACTAGCGGCGATACGCAGTATTTT. Translating gives CASSQEGTSGDTQYF.

This sequence joins TRBV19 and TRBJ2-5; D is possibly TRBD2 (6 bases). Germline V gene sequence: CDR1 LNHDA, CDR2 SQIVND (reference sequence). The germline V and J ends were trimmed by 3 bases and 1 base, with 12 bases remaining between them. The CDR3 has 15 amino acids. The CDR3 protein is CASSMIQEGQETQYF. As DNA, the CDR3 is TGTGCCAGTAGTATGATTCAGGAGGGCCAAGAGACCCAGTACTTC.

This rearrangement joins TRBV5-4 to TRBJ1-1; weak D call: TRBD1 (6 bases). With 10 bases removed from V and 2 bases from J, the gap between germline ends came to 15 bases. The germline CDR1 and CDR2 sequences are SGHNT and YYREEE (reference sequence). This CDR3 region has 13 residues. CDR3 loop: CAGQFGGNTEAFF. Written as DNA, the CDR3 is TGTGCCGGCCAATTTGGGGGCAACACTGAAGCTTTCTTT.

V and J are TRBV9 and TRBJ2-1, with D possibly being TRBD2 (5 bases). Trimming stripped 6 bases from V and 0 bases from J, with 13 bases between. CDR1 and CDR2 (germline): SGDLS, YYNGEE. CDR3 size: 15 residues. The CDR3: CASNTGGSSYNEQFF. The CDR3 DNA follows: TGTGCCAGCAACACCGGTGGGAGCTCCTACAATGAGCAGTTCTTC.

The rearrangement links TRBV7-3 to TRBJ2-3; 7 bases align to TRBD2. Germline trimming cut 1 base from V and 2 bases from J; bases unmatched to any gene: 15. The CDR3 has 19 residues. The germline V gene has CDR1 SGHTA and CDR2 FQGTGA. The CDR3 region has the DNA TGTGCCAGCAGCTTAAGAGGGCGACGAACTAGCGCCTCCACAGATACGCAGTATTTT. This sequence encodes CASSLRGRRTSASTDTQYF.

The CDR3 protein is CASSLSGAGAYGYTF. CDR3 DNA: TGTGCCAGCAGCCTTAGTGGGGCTGGCGCCTATGGCTACACCTTC. The genes are TRBV4-2 and TRBJ1-2; TRBD1 is a possible D gene (5 bases). Germline CDR1 is LGHNA and CDR2 is YNFKEQ. V lost 4 bases to trimming and J lost 4 bases, with 16 bases between them. This CDR3 region has 15 residues.

This clone has more than one count but fewer than ten. The J gene is TRBJ2-7, the V gene TRBV7-9; D uncertain. CDR1 SEHNR and CDR2 FQNEAQ come from the germline V gene (reference sequence). V was cut by 5 bases and J by 4 bases, with 9 bases left in between. There are 12 residues in the CDR3. The CDR3 region is CASSLSSYEQYF. The CDR3 bases are TGTGCCAGCAGCCTCAGTAGTTACGAGCAGTACTTC.

This clone was seen more than once but under ten times. This chain joins TRBV25-1 and TRBJ1-1; D is possibly TRBD1 (5 bases). Deletions cut 1 base from V and 1 base from J, with 7 bases between. The length of the CDR3 is 14 residues. Germline lookup yields CDR1 MGHDK and CDR2 SYGVNS. As DNA, the CDR3 is TGTGCCAGCAGTGAATTTGGGGCGAACACTGAAGCTTTCTTT. It is translated as CASSEFGANTEAFF.

In this sample, this clone turned up once. The J gene is TRBJ1-2, the V gene TRBV11-2, with D maybe TRBD1 (6 bases). The CDR3 length is 11 residues. The V end was cut by 3 bases, the J end by 13 bases, with 12 bases between. Germline V lookup: CDR1 SGHAT, CDR2 FQNNGV. Here the CDR3 reads CASSFTGPATF. The DNA for the CDR3 is TGTGCCAGCAGCTTTACAGGGCCCGCCACCTTC.

J is TRBJ1-1 and V is TRBV6-1; a weak D match, TRBD1 (5 bases). The V gene lost 5 bases and the J gene lost 3 bases, with 7 bases spanning the gap. The CDR3 covers 12 residues. Germline CDR1 is MNHNS and CDR2 is SASEGT. CDR3 nucleotides: TGTGCCAGCAGTCAGGGTTACACTGAAGCTTTCTTT. This gives the protein CASSQGYTEAFF.

The rearrangement joins TRBV6-1 to TRBJ1-6; the D gene is possibly TRBD1 (6 bases). CDR3 length: 15 amino acids. Germline V gene lookup returns CDR1 MNHNS and CDR2 SASEGT. Between the trimmed V and J ends, which lost 4 bases and 5 bases, there was a span of 12 bases. CDR3 bases: TGTGCCAGCAGTGTCGGGCAGGGGAATAATTCACCCCTCCACTTT. Translating it yields CASSVGQGNNSPLHF.

This clone turned up a few times. This rearrangement joins TRBV2 to TRBJ2-7, with 11 nucleotides matching TRBD1. The CDR3 consists of 14 residues. CDR1 and CDR2 (germline): SNHLY, FYNNEI. The ends lost 8 bases at V and 4 bases at J; junction bases unmatched: 7. This CDR3 reads CASQMDRGPYEQYF. The DNA of the CDR3 is TGTGCCAGCCAAATGGACAGGGGGCCTTACGAGCAGTACTTC.

The chain recombines TRBV6-5 with TRBJ1-2, with TRBD1 identical over 7 bases. The germline V gene has CDR1 MNHEY and CDR2 SVGAGI. The CDR3 loop spans 15 amino acids. Unmatched junction bases numbered 11, after V lost 6 bases and J lost 4 bases. The CDR3 spells CASSPDRQEGYGYTF. The CDR3, as DNA: TGTGCCAGCAGCCCGGACAGGCAGGAGGGCTATGGCTACACCTTC.

The chain joins TRBV4-1 to TRBJ2-2; 9 positions match TRBD1. Trimming cost V 1 base and J 0 bases; bases outside gene matches: 3. This CDR3 is 17 amino acids long. Germline V CDR1 and CDR2: MGHRA, YSYEKL. CDR3 bases: TGCGCCAGCAGCCAAGCCGGGACAGGGTCGAACACCGGGGAGCTGTTTTTT. This translates into CASSQAGTGSNTGELFF.

The V gene is TRBV27, the J gene TRBJ1-1; 9 nucleotides line up with TRBD1. The J segment lost 5 bases and the V segment lost 0 bases, leaving 13 bases of the junction unmatched. This CDR3 has 18 residues. Germline assignment: CDR1 MNHEY and CDR2 SMNVEV (reference sequence). CDR3 in amino acids: CASSLSLLLTGGETEAFF. CDR3 nucleotides: TGTGCCAGCAGTTTATCCCTACTCCTGACAGGGGGAGAAACTGAAGCTTTCTTT.

This chain links TRBV7-8 with TRBJ1-1, with TRBD1 as a possible D gene (5 bases). Germline lookup yields CDR1 SGHVS and CDR2 FQNEAQ. V was trimmed by 4 bases and J by 1 base, leaving 10 bases between them. The CDR3 is made up of 14 amino acids. In nucleotides, the CDR3 is TGTGCCAGCAGCTGGGGACCGCCGAACACTGAAGCTTTCTTT. Translation: CASSWGPPNTEAFF.

The chain recombines TRBV4-3 with TRBJ2-3, with D unclear. This CDR3 has 14 residues. V was shortened by 1 base and J by 4 bases, with 9 bases between the two germline ends. CDR1 is LGHNA, CDR2 YSLEER, per germline. CDR3 sequence: CASSQGGLADTQYF. The CDR3 DNA is TGCGCCAGCAGCCAAGGGGGTTTGGCAGATACGCAGTATTTT.

This clone appeared a few times. The DNA of the CDR3 is TGTGCCAGCAGAGCCACGGCGACAGGGAGGATTGGGGAGACCCAGTACTTC. It translates to CASRATATGRIGETQYF. The chain joins TRBV27 to TRBJ2-5, with a weak D call TRBD1 (7 bases). V lost 6 bases and J lost 5, with 25 bases in between. The CDR3 spans 17 residues. Germline V gene lookup returns CDR1 MNHEY and CDR2 SMNVEV (reference sequence).

This sequence joins TRBV7-6 and TRBJ1-2; TRBD1 matches 7 bases. Germline trimming cut 5 bases from V and 8 bases from J; bases unmatched to any gene: 11. The CDR3 is 14 amino acids. Germline CDR1 is SGHVS and CDR2 is FNYEAQ. CDR3 amino acids: CASSNGGGGLGYTF. For the CDR3, the DNA is TGTGCCAGCAGCAATGGGGGAGGGGGCTTGGGCTACACCTTC.